This T cell receptor beta chain comes out of a study of blood T cell repertoires in COVID-19. Study details: PBMCs, B-cell-depleted T cells, or T cells provided the cDNA or gDNA that made up the material.

The method was immunoSEQ multiplex PCR; TCRdb's version includes in-frame clones alone and lacks a portion of them. The top ten hold around a tenth of the sample, which has roughly 250,000 clones, around nine tenths seen once. Germline values: CDR1 MNHEY, CDR2 SVGAGI. The CDR3 runs 14 residues. Trimming pared 6 bases from V and 5 bases from J, leaving 14 bases between. This receptor was obtained from a man aged 35 to 55 who had recovered from COVID-19. V gene TRBV6-5 combines with J gene TRBJ2-1, with a possible D match to TRBD2 (5 bases). Sequences were obtained from peripheral blood. CDR3 DNA sequence: TGTGCCAGCAGCCAGACTACGGCAGACAATGAGCAGTTCTTC. Encoded protein: CASSQTTADNEQFF.